The clone carrying this TCR beta chain has ten or more counts. This sample was taken from a study of spatial heterogeneity in lung cancer. Every TCR cDNA molecule carried a tag that served as a unique molecular identifier. One entry per CDR3 protein results from TCRdb running MiXCR on the 5' RACE reads. This repertoire shows 45,000 to 55,000 distinct CDR3 sequences, approximately 10% found once; its top ten account for roughly 32%. Time point here: blood at routine non-recurrence follow-up after resection. Germline lookup yields CDR1 DFQATT and CDR2 SNEGSKA (reference sequence). V lost 0 bases to trimming and J lost 2 bases, with 10 bases between them. The CDR3 has 14 amino acids.

The sequencing used PBMCs, collected at follow-up. The rearrangement uses TRBV20-1 and TRBJ1-1, with D possibly being TRBD1 (5 bases). The source of this sequence is a male donor with early-stage non-small cell lung cancer. The DNA of the CDR3 is TGCAGTGCTAGAGATCAGGGTGGAAACACTGAAGCTTTCTTT. Encoded protein: CSARDQGGNTEAFF.